The 18 T cell receptor beta chains listed next were all sequenced from one sample in a study of blood T cell repertoires in COVID-19 (dated by TCRdb to about 2020). Receptors were amplified or captured by the immunoSEQ multiplex PCR assay. TCRdb holds this immuneACCESS table with in-frame rearrangements only. Some clones are missing; in checked studies, unresolved V genes explain under half, and the rest has no known cause. This sample gives roughly 26,000 clones in total; 70% to 90% of them show up just once. The ten largest clones take up about 16% of the sample. The sample consisted of peripheral blood. These TCRs come from a man in his 70s with acute or convalescent COVID-19.

This chain joins TRBV7-3 and TRBJ2-1, with 7 positions matching TRBD1. CDR3 length equals 16 residues. The J segment lost 4 bases and the V segment lost 5 bases, leaving 11 bases of the junction unmatched. Looked up from germline, CDR1 is SGHTA and CDR2 is FQGTGA. CDR3 DNA: TGTGCCAGCAGCCAGAGCACGGGCAGGGGGTACAATGAGCAGTTCTTC. Protein product: CASSQSTGRGYNEQFF.

The chain employs TRBV28 and TRBJ1-3, with 7 nucleotides matching TRBD1. Trimming at V came to 5 bases and at J to 8 bases, leaving 15 bases not matched to a gene. The CDR3 is 16 residues long. Germline V gene lookup returns CDR1 MDHEN and CDR2 SYDVKM. CDR3 coding DNA: TGTGCCAGCAGTGGGTCCTCGACAGGGAGTGTCGACACCATATATTTT. Its translation: CASSGSSTGSVDTIYF.

The chain uses TRBV5-1 and TRBJ2-7; 16 bases match TRBD2. J gave up 3 bases and V 4 bases, and 4 bases lay outside the gene matches. Germline lookup yields CDR1 SGHRS and CDR2 YFSETQ. This CDR3 is built from 16 residues. This chain's CDR3 is CASSAGLAGGYYEQYF. The CDR3 DNA follows: TGCGCCAGCAGCGCGGGACTAGCGGGAGGGTACTACGAGCAGTACTTC.

The chain joins TRBV5-1 to TRBJ2-3; 7 bases fit TRBD2. This CDR3 region has 15 residues. Germline CDR1 reads SGHRS; CDR2 reads YFSETQ. Germline trimming cut 0 bases from V and 5 bases from J; bases unmatched to any gene: 6. In nucleotides, the CDR3 is TGCGCCAGCAGCTTGGGAGGGGCGGGAGTAGATACGCAGTATTTT. Protein: CASSLGGAGVDTQYF.

The V call is TRBV7-6, the J call TRBJ2-3, with D perhaps TRBD2 (5 bases). CDR1 and CDR2 (germline): SGHVS, FNYEAQ. The V and J ends lost 1 base and 3 bases respectively, with 11 bases between them. The CDR3 is made up of 15 amino acids. CDR3 region: CASSLEPGGTDTQYF. The CDR3 nucleotides are TGTGCCAGCAGCTTAGAGCCGGGCGGGACAGATACGCAGTATTTT.

V and J are TRBV5-1 and TRBJ2-1; 8 bases are shared with TRBD2. The CDR3 runs to 13 residues. Per the germline V gene, CDR1 is SGHRS and CDR2 is YFSETQ. The V segment lost 4 bases and the J segment 7 bases; nucleotides outside the gene matches: 4. The CDR3 loop is CASSVGLANEQFF. CDR3 bases: TGCGCCAGCAGCGTAGGACTAGCTAATGAGCAGTTCTTC.

This clone turned up a few times. The chain combines TRBV5-1 with TRBJ1-1, with 8 bases fitting TRBD1. Germline V CDR1 and CDR2: SGHRS, YFSETQ. This CDR3 is built from 15 residues. J was trimmed by 3 bases and V by 4 bases; bases with no gene match: 8. This chain's CDR3 is CASSEEQGGDTEAFF. The CDR3 region has the DNA TGCGCCAGCAGCGAGGAACAGGGGGGCGACACTGAAGCTTTCTTT.

The chain carries TRBV11-2 and TRBJ2-5; TRBD2 might be the D (6 bases). The CDR3 contains 14 residues. CDR1 and CDR2 (germline): SGHAT, FQNNGV. V lost 3 bases to trimming and J lost 5 bases, with 13 bases between them. CDR3 sequence reads: CASSFMGGRETQYF. Here the CDR3 DNA reads TGTGCCAGCAGCTTTATGGGGGGTAGGGAGACCCAGTACTTC.

This chain uses TRBV11-2 with TRBJ1-1, with D hard to call. The CDR3 loop spans 12 amino acids. Trimming took off 3 bases at V and 7 bases at J, with 9 bases between the two ends. CDR1 SGHAT and CDR2 FQNNGV come from the germline V gene. In DNA form, the CDR3 reads TGTGCCAGCAGCTTTCCGGGGTTTGAAGCTTTCTTT. This sequence encodes CASSFPGFEAFF.

This sequence joins TRBV6-4 and TRBJ1-6, with 8 bases lining up with TRBD1. CDR1 is MRHNA, CDR2 SNTAGT, per germline. J lost 7 bases, V lost 3 bases, and 11 bases had no gene match. The CDR3 has 17 amino acids. DNA for the CDR3: TGTGCCAGCAGTGAAGCCCCAGGGGGCCCGGGGAATTCACCCCTCCACTTT. Translated: CASSEAPGGPGNSPLHF.

The V gene is TRBV11-3, the J gene TRBJ2-5, with 8 bases matching TRBD2. CDR3 length: 14 amino acids. V shed 5 bases, J shed 5 bases, and the junction held 7 bases outside the gene matches. From germline, CDR1 is SGHNT and CDR2 YENEEA. Here the CDR3 reads CASSTGLAGETQYF. Written as DNA, the CDR3 is TGTGCCAGCAGCACCGGACTAGCCGGGGAGACCCAGTACTTC.

The rearrangement links TRBV2 to TRBJ2-7; 10 positions match TRBD2. This CDR3 has 14 amino acids. The germline gives CDR1 SNHLY, CDR2 FYNNEI. J lost 6 bases, V lost 6 bases, and 8 bases had no gene match. The CDR3 DNA sequence: TGTGCCAGCAGCACTACTAGCGGGACGGTCGAGCAGTACTTC. Translated: CASSTTSGTVEQYF.

This chain connects TRBV15 to TRBJ2-7, with 7 nucleotides matching TRBD1. Losses at the gene ends were 0 bases for V and 7 bases for J; bases not matched to a gene: 12. Germline lookup yields CDR1 LNHNV and CDR2 YYDKDF (reference sequence). The CDR3 runs to 16 residues. The chain's CDR3 is CATSREFSQGVWEQYF. The CDR3 coding sequence is TGTGCCACCAGCAGAGAGTTCAGTCAGGGGGTATGGGAGCAGTACTTC.

The chain employs TRBV7-9 and TRBJ2-7, with 8 bases lining up with TRBD1. This CDR3 spans 16 amino acids. V lost 1 base, J lost 7 bases, and 12 bases stayed unmatched. Germline V gene data show CDR1 as SEHNR and CDR2 as FQNEAQ (reference sequence). Here the CDR3 reads CASSLGQGNRMGEQYF. CDR3 nucleotides: TGTGCCAGCAGCTTAGGACAGGGGAACAGGATGGGAGAGCAGTACTTC.

This chain joins TRBV5-4 and TRBJ1-6; TRBD1 aligns across 8 bases. This CDR3 has 17 residues. The V segment lost 4 bases and the J segment 4 bases; nucleotides outside the gene matches: 10. Germline V gene sequence: CDR1 SGHNT, CDR2 YYREEE (reference sequence). The CDR3, as DNA: TGTGCCAGCAGCCAGAGGACAGGGAAGGCATATAATTCACCCCTCCACTTT. Translating gives CASSQRTGKAYNSPLHF.

The genes are TRBV19 and TRBJ2-1, with 9 nucleotides matching TRBD2. CDR3 size: 17 residues. Germline V CDR1 and CDR2: LNHDA, SQIVND (reference sequence). V dropped 1 base and J dropped 5; count of bases not matched to a gene: 9. The CDR3 bases are TGTGCCAGTAGTATAGGGGTGATAGCGGGAGTCGACAATGAGCAGTTCTTC. Encoded protein: CASSIGVIAGVDNEQFF.

The chain recombines TRBV2 with TRBJ2-5, with 10 bases that match TRBD1. The CDR3 has 17 amino acids. V lost 3 bases and J lost 4; bases outside the gene matches: 11. CDR1 is SNHLY, CDR2 FYNNEI, per germline. As DNA, the CDR3 is TGTGCCAGCAGTGAGTTAACCACCGGGACAGGGGCAGAGACCCAGTACTTC. This translates into CASSELTTGTGAETQYF.

The rearrangement links TRBV9 to TRBJ1-1; tentative D call: TRBD1 (6 bases). The length of the CDR3 is 15 residues. Germline V gives CDR1 SGDLS, CDR2 YYNGEE. V gave up 0 bases and J gave up 5 bases, with 14 bases separating them. The CDR3 sequence is CASSVDGGAVTEAFF. The CDR3 nucleotides read TGTGCCAGCAGCGTAGATGGGGGGGCGGTTACTGAAGCTTTCTTT.